The clone carrying this T cell receptor beta chain has just one count. Using immunoSEQ multiplex PCR, the repertoire was profiled, and TCRdb retains in-frame clones only, with some absent. The sample has about 4,100 clones, less than 80% seen once. In every patient, relapse followed autologous stem cell transplantation, while exposure to brentuximab vedotin differed. This record belongs to a study of PD-1 blockade in classical Hodgkin lymphoma. Sequencing used peripheral blood mononuclear cells (PBMCs), obtained at baseline. The TCR sequence derives from a human donor with classical Hodgkin lymphoma.

The CDR3 spells CASSSRLPPEQYF. The CDR3, as DNA: TGTGCCAGCAGTTCACGACTTCCCCCCGAGCAGTACTTC. The chain recombines TRBV28 with TRBJ2-7; no clear D gene. In germline, CDR1 is MDHEN, CDR2 SYDVKM. This CDR3 has 13 residues. V was shortened by 4 bases and J by 6 bases, with 13 bases between the two germline ends.